Shown below are 26 T cell receptor beta chains from a single sample sequenced in a study of T cell responses to AZD1222 COVID-19 vaccine. Profiling relied on immunoSEQ multiplex PCR, and the TCRdb table lists in-frame clones only, not all of them. This table holds about 150,000 clones, about nine tenths found once. The sample here was peripheral blood, taken on day 0 of AZD1222 vaccination. The source is an adult in good health.

The rearrangement joins TRBV11-3 to TRBJ1-1; TRBD1 matches 7 bases. Germline V gene lookup returns CDR1 SGHNT and CDR2 YENEEA. The CDR3 spans 14 residues. V trimming: 3 bases; J trimming: 4 bases; junction bases outside the gene matches: 5. The CDR3 loop is CASSLTGTSTEAFF. CDR3 in DNA: TGTGCCAGCAGCTTGACAGGGACGAGCACTGAAGCTTTCTTT.

CDR3 sequence (DNA): TGTGCCAGCGCGGAGACTAGCGGGCGTCTGGGGCAGTACTTC. Translating gives CASAETSGRLGQYF. This chain uses TRBV11-2 with TRBJ2-7, with 10 bases matching TRBD2. Looked up from germline, CDR1 is SGHAT and CDR2 is FQNNGV. CDR3 length: 14 amino acids. With 8 bases clipped from V and 9 bases from J, the junction kept 13 bases outside the gene matches.

The chain has TRBV27 and TRBJ1-1; 9 bases fit TRBD1. Germline CDR1 is MNHEY and CDR2 is SMNVEV (reference sequence). Trimming cost V 0 bases and J 4 bases; bases outside gene matches: 12. This CDR3 has 18 amino acids. The CDR3 DNA sequence: TGTGCCAGCAGTTTATCGAGGGGGACAGGGAGAGACGGCACTGAAGCTTTCTTT. Its protein product is CASSLSRGTGRDGTEAFF.

The chain carries TRBV14 and TRBJ1-1; no clear D. V was clipped by 1 base and J by 1 base, with 7 bases between them. The CDR3 loop spans 14 amino acids. Germline V CDR1 and CDR2: SGHDN, FVKESK. CDR3 in amino acids: CASSQAGTNTEAFF. CDR3 sequence (DNA): TGTGCCAGCAGCCAAGCAGGCACGAACACTGAAGCTTTCTTT.

The J gene is TRBJ1-1, the V gene TRBV4-2; the match to TRBD1 covers 7 bases. This CDR3 is 18 amino acids long. Germline CDR1 is LGHNA and CDR2 is YNFKEQ. The V gene end was trimmed by 0 bases and the J gene end by 5 bases; junction bases not matched to a gene: 15. CDR3 protein: CASSQDLRGRGGGTEAFF. Here the CDR3 DNA reads TGTGCCAGCAGCCAAGATCTGAGGGGGCGAGGAGGAGGGACTGAAGCTTTCTTT.

The chain recombines TRBV5-1 with TRBJ1-3, with no clear D. Germline V CDR1 and CDR2: SGHRS, YFSETQ. The CDR3 contains 16 residues. V lost 0 bases, J lost 0 bases, and 10 bases lay in between. The CDR3 protein is CASSLERTASGNTIYF. The CDR3 DNA sequence: TGCGCCAGCAGCTTGGAGCGGACGGCCTCTGGAAACACCATATATTTT.

This rearrangement joins TRBV9 to TRBJ2-7; TRBD1 aligns across 9 bases. Germline V gene sequence: CDR1 SGDLS, CDR2 YYNGEE. The CDR3 is 15 residues long. With V trimmed by 4 bases and J by 2 bases, 7 bases remained unmatched. The CDR3 bases are TGTGCCAGCAGCCTGCGAGGGACAGGGCCCTACGAGCAGTACTTC. Translated: CASSLRGTGPYEQYF.

J is TRBJ1-3 and V is TRBV2; possible D gene TRBD1, 6 bases. Trimming left V 7 bases short and J 4 bases short, with 14 bases between. Germline V gives CDR1 SNHLY, CDR2 FYNNEI. The CDR3 has 14 residues. CDR3 DNA sequence: TGTGCCAGCACGGAGGGGACATCCGGAAACACCATATATTTT. This translates into CASTEGTSGNTIYF. Complete variable domain (other parts from reference TRBV2 and TRBJ1-3): EPEVTQTPSHQVTQMGQEVILRCVPISNHLYFYWYRQILGQKVEFLVSFYNNEISEKSEIFDDQFSVERPDGSNFTLKIRSTKLEDSAMYFCASTEGTSGNTIYFGEGSWLTVV.

The chain carries TRBV5-1 and TRBJ2-1; 7 nucleotides line up with TRBD2. The CDR3 is 19 amino acids. Trimming took 4 bases from V and 1 from J; bases not matched to a gene: 17. The V gene's germline CDR1 is SGHRS and CDR2 YFSETQ. The CDR3 here is CASSGQTGEREGSYNEQFF. CDR3 nucleotide sequence: TGCGCCAGCAGCGGACAAACGGGGGAGCGGGAAGGGTCCTACAATGAGCAGTTCTTC.

This chain connects TRBV5-5 to TRBJ1-5; D gene ambiguous. Trimming took 1 base from V and 0 from J, leaving 11 bases between them. CDR3 size: 16 residues. Germline assignment: CDR1 SGHKS and CDR2 YYEKEE (reference sequence). CDR3 sequence reads: CASSLRAYHSNQPQHF. The DNA of the CDR3 is TGTGCCAGCAGCTTGCGGGCATACCATAGCAATCAGCCCCAGCATTTT.

The rearrangement links TRBV14 to TRBJ2-1; D might be TRBD2 (6 bases). Looked up from germline, CDR1 is SGHDN and CDR2 is FVKESK. The CDR3 length is 12 residues. V was cut by 4 bases and J by 15 bases, with 16 bases left in between. For the CDR3, the DNA is TGTGCCAGCAGCCCGAGGGGACTTGCCCCGTTCTTC. Translation gives CASSPRGLAPFF.

The chain recombines TRBV24-1 with TRBJ1-5; D is possibly TRBD1 (5 bases). The CDR3 has 17 amino acids. Trimming shortened V by 4 bases and J by 0 bases, and 15 bases separated the two germline ends. Germline loops: CDR1 KGHDR, CDR2 SFDVKD. The CDR3 DNA reads as TGTGCCACCAGTGACGAAAAGGGGCAATATAGCAATCAGCCCCAGCATTTT. Translating gives CATSDEKGQYSNQPQHF.

This sequence joins TRBV4-3 and TRBJ2-7; tentatively, D is TRBD1 (6 bases). V was pared by 0 bases and J by 5 bases, with 14 bases between. In germline, CDR1 is LGHNA, CDR2 YSLEER. This CDR3 contains 15 residues. The CDR3 loop is CASSQEQGLIDEQYF. The CDR3 DNA reads as TGCGCCAGCAGCCAAGAGCAGGGGCTGATCGACGAGCAGTACTTC.

This CDR3 is CASTKQGSGETQYF. The CDR3 coding sequence is TGTGCCAGCACTAAGCAAGGATCAGGAGAGACCCAGTACTTC. The chain combines TRBV6-5 with TRBJ2-5; D not resolved. Trimming shortened V by 7 bases and J by 4 bases, and 16 bases separated the two germline ends. This CDR3 comprises 14 residues. The germline V gene encodes CDR1 MNHEY and CDR2 SVGAGI.

The gene calls are TRBV6-2 or TRBV6-3 and TRBJ2-5, with 13 nucleotides matching TRBD2. This CDR3 spans 17 amino acids. The V segment lost 5 bases and the J segment 1 base; nucleotides outside the gene matches: 7. In germline, CDR1 is MNHEY, CDR2 SVGEGT. CDR3 in amino acids: CASSTRLAGGSQETQYF. CDR3 in DNA: TGTGCCAGCAGTACCCGACTAGCGGGAGGATCCCAAGAGACCCAGTACTTC.

The chain couples TRBV6-5 to TRBJ1-1; D call uncertain. The CDR3 is 13 residues long. With 0 bases removed from V and 5 bases from J, the gap between germline ends came to 7 bases. CDR1 and CDR2 (germline): MNHEY, SVGAGI. CDR3 sequence reads: CASSYSARTEAFF. The CDR3 DNA reads TGTGCCAGCAGTTACTCCGCCAGGACTGAAGCTTTCTTT.

V usage is TRBV29-1 and J usage is TRBJ1-3; no definite D call. CDR1 and CDR2 (germline): SQVTM, ANQGSEA. The CDR3 sequence is 11 residues long. Trimming took 4 bases from V and 4 from J, leaving 5 bases between them. This CDR3 reads CSVVQGNTIYF. The CDR3 region has the DNA TGCAGCGTTGTACAGGGAAACACCATATATTTT.

This clone was observed a few times. This chain connects TRBV18 to TRBJ2-5; perhaps TRBD2 as D (6 bases). In germline, CDR1 is KGHSH, CDR2 LQKENI. The V gene lost 6 bases and the J gene lost 3 bases, with 17 bases spanning the gap. The CDR3 runs to 15 residues. The DNA for the CDR3 is TGTGCCAGCTCTCGGGCTGGTGAGCGGGAAGAGACCCAGTACTTC. Translating it yields CASSRAGEREETQYF.

This clone came up a few times. V and J are TRBV6-6 and TRBJ1-5, with no clear D. The V end lost 0 bases, the J end lost 0 bases, and 9 bases lay between the germline ends. This CDR3 spans 16 amino acids. The germline CDR1 and CDR2 sequences are MNHNY and SVGAGI (reference sequence). As DNA, the CDR3 is TGTGCCAGCAGTTACTCGACGGGATTTAGCAATCAGCCCCAGCATTTT. It encodes CASSYSTGFSNQPQHF.

V and J are TRBV7-2 and TRBJ2-1; D perhaps matches TRBD2 (7 bases). Germline values: CDR1 SGHTA, CDR2 FQGNSA. V shed 2 bases and J shed 9 bases, with 17 bases lying between them. The CDR3 covers 15 residues. Written as DNA, the CDR3 is TGTGCCAGCAGCTTAAGGGGGGAGGGCCTGGGTGAGCAGTTCTTC. This sequence encodes CASSLRGEGLGEQFF.

The V and J genes are TRBV2 and TRBJ2-1; 7 bases line up with TRBD2. CDR3 length equals 14 residues. V trimming: 6 bases; J trimming: 7 bases; junction bases outside the gene matches: 9. Per germline, CDR1 SNHLY and CDR2 FYNNEI. DNA for the CDR3: TGTGCCAGCAGCGGGGGGTTAGTACCTAATGAGCAGTTCTTC. Translation gives CASSGGLVPNEQFF.

The V gene is TRBV27, the J gene TRBJ1-2, with D tentatively TRBD1 (6 bases). V was shortened by 2 bases and J by 8 bases, with 15 bases between the two germline ends. The CDR3 length is 14 residues. Germline lookup yields CDR1 MNHEY and CDR2 SMNVEV (reference sequence). The CDR3 loop reads CASSLGYGGQGYTF. For the CDR3, the DNA is TGTGCCAGCAGTTTAGGGTACGGGGGCCAGGGCTACACCTTC.

J is TRBJ1-6 and V is TRBV6-5; weak D call: TRBD1 (5 bases). The CDR3 loop spans 14 amino acids. V lost 6 bases to trimming and J lost 7 bases, with 13 bases between them. CDR1 and CDR2 (germline): MNHEY, SVGAGI. The CDR3: CASSRRGANSPLHF. CDR3 DNA sequence: TGTGCCAGCAGCCGGCGAGGGGCGAATTCACCCCTCCACTTT.

The V and J genes are TRBV9 and TRBJ2-5, with 8 nucleotides matching TRBD1. Germline V gene lookup returns CDR1 SGDLS and CDR2 YYNGEE. This CDR3 is built from 15 residues. V lost 3 bases to trimming and J lost 7 bases; unmatched junction nucleotides: 11. As DNA, the CDR3 is TGTGCCAGCAGCGCCAGGACAGGGTATTCCGGGACCCAGTACTTC. Amino acid sequence: CASSARTGYSGTQYF. Drawing the rest from reference TRBV9 and TRBJ2-5, the complete variable domain is DSGVTQTPKHLITATGQRVTLRCSPRSGDLSVYWYQQSLDQGLQFLIQYYNGEERAKGNILERFSAQQFPDLHSELNLSSLELGDSALYFCASSARTGYSGTQYFGPGTRLLVL.

This clone has just one count. The gene calls are TRBV10-1 and TRBJ1-1; D is perhaps TRBD1 (5 bases). Germline V gene data show CDR1 as WNHNN and CDR2 as SYGVQD (reference sequence). This CDR3 spans 17 amino acids. V shed 4 bases and J shed 1 base, with 19 bases lying between them. CDR3 amino acids: CASSANLLKTGNTEAFF. The CDR3 region has the DNA TGCGCCAGCAGTGCCAACCTCCTCAAAACAGGGAACACTGAAGCTTTCTTT.

The chain couples TRBV6-1 to TRBJ2-3, with 7 positions matching TRBD2. J lost 4 bases, V lost 4 bases, and 11 bases had no gene match. The CDR3 runs to 16 residues. Per germline, CDR1 MNHNS and CDR2 SASEGT. CDR3 protein: CASSGTTSRNSDTQYF. For the CDR3, the DNA is TGTGCCAGCAGTGGAACGACTAGCCGAAACTCAGATACGCAGTATTTT.